This T cell receptor (beta chain) came from a study of regulatory T cells in long-lasting Graves disease. The study's findings and limits: Favored usage of TRBV28, TRBJ1-2 and TRBJ2-5 was recorded in persistent disease. Among persistent patients, a larger number of public clonotypes were shared (roughly 2,700) than among newly diagnosed patients (approximately 970).

This CDR3 has 12 residues. The ends were cut back, 6 bases at V and 5 bases at J, with 7 bases in the middle. The authors built TCR beta libraries using iRepertoire HTBI primers and Arm-PCR of CDR3 regions. Per the authors' pipeline: Segment identification across samples yielded around 61 TRBV and about 13 TRBJ segments. TCRdb independently ran MiXCR on the multiplex PCR reads; one entry per CDR3 protein. The V and J calls shown here were made by TCRdb, not taken from the authors' results. Of around 450,000 distinct CDR3 sequences listed, under 25% were seen once; the top ten hold about 6.6%. This clonotype was seen repeatedly, ten times or more. Its antigen remains unknown. The time point: persistent/refractory GD, antithyroid drugs over 5 years with positive TRAb. RNA from PBMCs was the source of the TCR library. Patients all came to the study from an endocrinology department in Xi'an, China.

This sample comprised peripheral blood mononuclear cells (PBMCs), obtained when the disease was refractory, from a patient treated with antithyroid drugs. The source of this sequence is a female donor with Graves disease. This rearrangement joins TRBV12-3 or TRBV12-4 to TRBJ2-2; D is unclear. The CDR3 coding sequence is TGTGCCAGCAGGGGTATAACCGGGGAGCTGTTTTTT. Protein product: CASRGITGELFF.